This T cell receptor beta chain was found in a study of T-cell reconstitution after alpha-beta-depleted transplantation in children. This clonotype was counted many times. A library of TCRbeta sequences, prepared with unique molecular identifiers, was generated. TCRdb reprocessed the PCR reads with MiXCR, giving one entry per CDR3 protein. The data show about 500,000 distinct CDR3 sequences, around a third seen once. The ends lost 4 bases at V and 4 bases at J; junction bases unmatched: 9. This CDR3 is built from 16 residues. Germline V gives CDR1 SGDLS, CDR2 YYNGEE. The sequencing used PBMCs from the stem cell graft donor, collected from the stem cell graft. This chain joins TRBV9 and TRBJ2-1; 9 bases fit TRBD2. The receptor was derived from a human donor who donated a stem cell graft to a child with aplastic anemia. This chain's CDR3 is CASSPTLTSGYNEQFF. The DNA of the CDR3 is TGTGCCAGCAGCCCGACCCTAACTAGCGGGTACAATGAGCAGTTCTTC.